This is a list of T cell receptor beta chains from one sample in a study of CD8+CD57+ T cells in acquired aplastic anemia. Each CDR3 protein is one row after TCRdb ran MiXCR on the reads. This table has around 150,000 distinct CDR3 sequences, approximately 41% appearing once. The sample was sorted CD4+, CD8+, or CD8+CD57+ T cells (not recorded which) from PBMCs. These receptors originate from a human donor in good health, serving as a control. Both conserved end residues are part of each CDR3. A D gene is named only where the DNA matches it firmly. Size is omitted from some rows. Given values are once, few, many or a class for expanded clones.

CSARTIGLAGGDIQYF,TGCAGTGCTAGAACAATCGGACTAGCGGGGGGCGACATTCAGTACTTC,TRBD2,many,TRBV20-1,16,TRBJ2-4
CAWSVRTQYF,TGTGCCTGGAGTGTTAGGACCCAGTACTTC,NA,once,TRBV30,10,TRBJ2-5
CASSLGEGRAHEQFF,TGTGCCAGCAGTTTGGGGGAGGGCCGAGCGCATGAGCAGTTCTTC,TRBD2,many,TRBV12-3/TRBV12-4,15,TRBJ2-1
CASSQDGGLISYNSPLHF,TGCGCCAGCAGCCAAGATGGGGGCCTTATCTCCTATAATTCACCCCTCCACTTT,NA,NA,TRBV4-1,18,TRBJ1-6
CASSPRRQGTGYTF,TGCGCCAGCAGCCCGCGACGACAGGGGACGGGCTACACCTTC,TRBD1,NA,TRBV5-1,14,TRBJ1-2
CASSSLKEGYTF,TGTGCCAGCAGCTCGTTAAAAGAAGGCTACACCTTC,NA,NA,TRBV19,12,TRBJ1-2
CASSSEAEHSPLHF,TGTGCCAGCAGCTCAGAGGCCGAACACTCACCCCTCCACTTT,NA,NA,TRBV7-9,14,TRBJ1-6
CASSGLGPFDEQFF,TGTGCCAGCAGTGGCCTGGGACCGTTCGATGAGCAGTTCTTC,NA,many,TRBV12-3/TRBV12-4,14,TRBJ2-1
CASSEAARSYGYTF,TGTGCCAGCAGTGAAGCGGCCAGGAGCTATGGCTACACCTTC,NA,many,TRBV6-1,14,TRBJ1-2
CAISVGTGLRETQYF,TGTGCCATCAGTGTCGGGACAGGGTTGCGGGAGACCCAGTACTTC,TRBD1,NA,TRBV7-6,15,TRBJ2-5
CASSQDWGYRGYTF,TGTGCCAGCAGCCAAGACTGGGGCTATAGGGGCTACACCTTC,NA,many,TRBV3-1,14,TRBJ1-2
CATTQYNARTDTQYF,TGTGCCACCACACAATATAACGCCCGGACAGATACGCAGTATTTT,NA,NA,TRBV15,15,TRBJ2-3
CASSLLGLYGYTF,TGTGCCAGTAGTCTTTTGGGATTATATGGCTACACCTTC,NA,many,TRBV19,13,TRBJ1-2
CASSLGAHYGYTF,TGTGCCAGCAGCTTGGGGGCCCACTATGGCTACACCTTC,NA,many,TRBV11-2,13,TRBJ1-2
CAISESGGLGPDEQYF,TGTGCCATCAGTGAGTCTGGGGGCCTGGGACCCGACGAGCAGTACTTC,NA,many,TRBV10-3,16,TRBJ2-7
CASRRDTEAFF,TGTGCCTCGAGAAGGGACACTGAAGCTTTCTTT,NA,few,TRBV19,11,TRBJ1-1
CASSQDSAITGNTIYF,TGTGCCAGCAGCCAAGATTCGGCGATAACTGGAAACACCATATATTTT,NA,NA,TRBV3-1,16,TRBJ1-3
CASSSWTVIEAFF,TGTGCCAGCAGTTCCTGGACCGTAATTGAAGCTTTCTTT,NA,few,TRBV12-3/TRBV12-4,13,TRBJ1-1
CARRGGGSIRKPYNEQFF,TGTGCCCGCCGGGGCGGGGGGTCAATCAGGAAACCCTACAATGAGCAGTTCTTC,TRBD2,many,TRBV11-2,18,TRBJ2-1
CASSLPQGEKLFF,TGTGCCAGCAGTCTTCCCCAGGGAGAAAAACTGTTTTTT,NA,NA,TRBV25-1,13,TRBJ1-4
CASSPRLTSNTEAFF,TGTGCCAGCAGCCCAAGATTGACCTCGAACACTGAAGCTTTCTTT,NA,once,TRBV27,15,TRBJ1-1
CAGSTRGEVQETQYF,TGTGCCGGCAGCACGCGGGGGGAAGTTCAAGAGACCCAGTACTTC,TRBD2,once,TRBV7-9,15,TRBJ2-5
CASSPSGNRRGYTF,TGTGCCAGCAGCCCCTCGGGCAACAGACGGGGCTACACCTTC,NA,NA,TRBV11-2,14,TRBJ1-2
CASSELASGVNEQFF,TGTGCCAGCAGTGAGTTGGCTAGCGGGGTCAATGAGCAGTTCTTC,TRBD2,many,TRBV2,15,TRBJ2-1
CASMGGAHGYTF,TGTGCCAGCATGGGAGGGGCCCATGGCTACACCTTC,NA,NA,TRBV2,12,TRBJ1-2
CASSPSREETQYF,TGTGCCAGCAGCCCATCTAGAGAAGAGACCCAGTACTTC,NA,NA,TRBV5-6,13,TRBJ2-5
CATEGQGSYEQYF,TGTGCCACCGAGGGACAGGGCTCCTACGAGCAGTACTTC,TRBD1,medium-sized,TRBV24-1,13,TRBJ2-7
CASGTGLEKLFF,TGTGCCAGCGGGACAGGCCTTGAAAAACTGTTTTTT,TRBD1,NA,TRBV2,12,TRBJ1-4
CATSDSEVAFF,TGTGCCACCAGTGATTCAGAAGTAGCTTTCTTT,NA,NA,TRBV24-1,11,TRBJ1-1
CASSFSDVRETQYF,TGTGCCAGCAGCTTCAGTGATGTGCGGGAGACCCAGTACTTC,NA,NA,TRBV7-9,14,TRBJ2-5
CACCAGKSYNEQFF,TGTGCCTGTTGCGCAGGGAAATCCTACAATGAGCAGTTCTTC,NA,many,TRBV30,14,TRBJ2-1
CASSPEESWNYEQYF,TGTGCCAGCAGCCCCGAGGAGTCCTGGAACTACGAGCAGTACTTC,NA,many,TRBV14,15,TRBJ2-7
CASSQIPSTDTQYF,TGTGCCAGCAGCCAAATCCCGAGCACAGATACGCAGTATTTT,NA,many,TRBV7-2,14,TRBJ2-3
CASSPSDSGSYEQYF,TGTGCCAGCAGCCCCTCGGACAGCGGGAGTTACGAGCAGTACTTC,TRBD2,once,TRBV4-1,15,TRBJ2-7